What follows describes a single T cell receptor beta chain. Its antigen target is currently unknown. No much larger clone exists at a distance of one base, and base qualities are not known. All of the isolated RNA was reverse transcribed with the High Capacity cDNA Reverse Transcription Kit, so expressed TCRB transcripts were sequenced. Deep immunoSEQ sequencing was applied to naive, central memory and regulatory T cell samples, giving an average of about 3.6 million total reads per sample. After sorted cells were lysed in RLT buffer, RNA was extracted with DNase-treated RNeasy Micro or Mini kits, with the choice depending on cell number. Each cell subset was processed separately to prevent cross-contamination, with patient and healthy donor samples processed together. TCRB sequences were amplified from cDNA with the immunoSEQ multiplex PCR, producing 87-bp fragments spanning the CDR3 region. The amplicons were sequenced using the Illumina HiSeq platform. Under the source paper's analysis protocol: Synthetic template baselines were used to correct PCR bias computationally, reads within Hamming distance 2 were collapsed, and singletons that could not be merged were discarded. By aligning reads against IMGT, V, D and J genes, CDR3 length, and insertions or deletions at six rearrangement sites were assigned. Within each subset, clonotype counts were normalized to the number of sorted cells before true diversity and Gini coefficients were calculated with the tcR R package. The overlap coefficient, calculated on TCRB nucleotide sequences, was used to quantify repertoire sharing. Out-of-frame TCRB sequences from naive cells were analyzed as a proxy for the pre-selection repertoire. Not all clones reach the TCRdb copy of this immuneACCESS table, which keeps in-frame sequences only. Checked studies attribute under half of the gap to unresolved V genes and leave the rest unexplained. V and J calls and clone size are as listed in that table; D and trimming were resolved from the DNA. Within this sample are under 400,000 clones, with around 20% of them counted one time only. The ten largest account for under 0.055% of the sample.

Each donor gave one peripheral blood draw, averaging about 120 mL, which was collected into heparinised tubes. Using a panel that included CD45RO, CCR7, CD25, CD127, CD95 and CD27, naive, central memory, regulatory and stem cell-like memory CD4+ T cells were sorted on a BD FACSAria II. Every sorted population had a purity above 95%. PBMCs were separated immediately by Lymphoprep density gradient centrifugation and were stained directly, without being cultured. Samples were stained and sorted in pairs, with one healthy donor and one patient per experiment, so that batch effects were minimized. This sample is drawn from a study of beta chain features in type 1 diabetes (dated by TCRdb to 2016 to 2018). In terms of the full investigation: Patients and healthy donors did not differ in mean age, gender distribution, total cell number or subset yield. A total of some 100,000,000 sorted cells were examined across all samples, and a strong correlation was observed between cell number per subset and RNA yield. In the study, TCRB repertoires of sorted circulating CD4+ T cell subsets from recently diagnosed type 1 diabetes patients were compared with those of matched healthy donors. Regulatory and stem cell-like memory subsets were isolated from only 8 patients and roughly 8 healthy donors, whereas naive and central memory subsets came from all 28 donors. The paper's findings and limits, for the study overall: A moderate but significant shortening of TCRB CDR3 length was observed in type 1 diabetes patients in all four CD4+ subsets. Because the HLA sub-analyses included only small numbers of individuals, any influence of HLA type on TCRB rearrangement was left unresolved. PCR may preferentially amplify shorter templates, but because patient and control samples were amplified and corrected together, any resulting skew would affect both groups equally. Naive, central memory and regulatory TCRB repertoires appeared to be more similar among patients than among healthy donors. Because cDNA rather than genomic DNA was sequenced, highly expressing activated cells could have been over-represented, although no difference in activation and CD3 levels was found between groups. Patients with type 1 diabetes made fewer insertions and deleted more nucleotides at VDJ recombination sites, implying thymic rearrangement abnormalities.

The sample consisted of naive CD4+ T cells from blood. The cell subset or site label of this sample denotes: true naive CD4+ T cells. This TCR was recovered from a woman aged 18-29 years in good health.

At the DNA level, the sequence is TGTGCCAGCAGCTTGGCGACTAGCGGAACCTACGAGCAGTACTTC. The translation is CASSLATSGTYEQYF. This receptor chain uses TRBV11-2 and TRBJ2-7; TRBD2 matches 9 bases in the middle. Its CDR3 holds 15 amino acids, cysteine through phenylalanine. Only the CDR3 part of the read is kept: 45 bases, read in frame from the first base. The junction shows trimming of 3 bases on V and 2 bases on J, and the gene matches do not reach 5 bases of it. CDR1 and CDR2, looked up from the germline V gene, are SGHAT and FQNNGV.